A selection of T cell receptor beta chains follows, all from one sample in a study of CD8 T cells in ankylosing spondylitis. TCRdb independently ran MiXCR on the 5' RACE reads; one entry per CDR3 protein. The sample includes around 770,000 distinct CDR3 sequences, around 19% seen only once; the top ten take 19%. Source material: blood, either unsorted or a sorted T cell fraction (not recorded which). The receptors were gathered from a male donor with ankylosing spondylitis. Each CDR3 is given with its conserved first and last residue. D genes are given only for firm matches. Clone sizes are given selectively: once, few, many, or a class where the clone is expanded.

TRBD2,NA,TRBV27,TRBJ2-5,CASSSLREVGTQYF,TGTGCCAGCAGTAGTTTGCGGGAGGTTGGGACCCAGTACTTC
TRBD1,NA,TRBV7-2,TRBJ1-2,CASSTRQGGYGYTF,TGTGCCAGCAGCACCCGACAGGGAGGCTATGGCTACACCTTC
TRBD2,NA,TRBV3-1,TRBJ2-7,CASSTTAGTSSYEQYF,TGTGCCAGCAGCACTACCGCCGGGACTAGCTCCTACGAGCAGTACTTC
NA,few,TRBV2,TRBJ2-1,CASIWRTSYNEQFF,TGTGCCAGCATCTGGCGGACCTCCTACAATGAGCAGTTCTTC
TRBD1,few,TRBV7-2,TRBJ1-5,CASSSDREQPQHF,TGTGCCAGCAGCTCCGACAGGGAACAGCCCCAGCATTTT
TRBD2,NA,TRBV7-2,TRBJ2-5,CASSLRPSGETQYF,TGTGCCAGCAGCTTAAGGCCTAGCGGAGAGACCCAGTACTTC
NA,NA,TRBV29-1,TRBJ2-2,CSVPGEGGELFF,TGCAGCGTTCCAGGGGAAGGAGGGGAGCTGTTTTTT
TRBD1,NA,TRBV7-9,TRBJ1-1,CASTPDPGGTEAFF,TGTGCCAGCACCCCAGACCCAGGGGGGACTGAAGCTTTCTTT
TRBD2,few,TRBV2,TRBJ2-7,CASSEGERGYEQYF,TGTGCCAGCAGTGAAGGGGAGCGGGGCTACGAGCAGTACTTC
TRBD2,NA,TRBV27,TRBJ2-5,CASSPVAGGQTQYF,TGTGCCAGCAGTCCTGTAGCGGGAGGACAGACCCAGTACTTC
NA,NA,TRBV21-1,TRBJ2-3,CASSMEAARVDTQYF,TGTGCCAGCAGCATGGAAGCCGCCCGCGTAGATACGCAGTATTTT
NA,few,TRBV5-1,TRBJ2-7,CASSLAGSPGYEQYF,TGCGCCAGCAGCTTGGCAGGCAGCCCAGGTTACGAGCAGTACTTC
TRBD2,NA,TRBV7-2,TRBJ2-1,CASSLDAGGSVEQFF,TGTGCCAGCAGCTTAGATGCGGGGGGTTCGGTTGAGCAGTTCTTC
NA,few,TRBV3-1,TRBJ1-2,CASSPGYNYGYTF,TGTGCCAGCAGCCCAGGGTATAACTATGGCTACACCTTC
NA,once,TRBV3-1,TRBJ2-2,CASSQLQRGNTGELFF,TGTGCCAGCAGCCAACTTCAGCGCGGCAACACCGGGGAGCTGTTTTTT
TRBD1,NA,TRBV27,TRBJ1-5,CASSLAAGGQPQHF,TGTGCCAGCAGTTTAGCGGCAGGGGGCCAGCCCCAGCATTTT
TRBD1,few,TRBV29-1,TRBJ1-1,CSVEGTGVGTEAFF,TGCAGCGTTGAAGGGACAGGGGTGGGCACTGAAGCTTTCTTT
TRBD1,NA,TRBV11-2,TRBJ2-1,CASSLRDRVYF,TGTGCCAGCAGCTTAAGGGACAGGGTATATTTC
NA,NA,TRBV20-1,TRBJ1-3,CSASSPGEGNTIYF,TGCAGTGCTAGCTCCCCGGGGGAGGGAAACACCATATATTTT
TRBD2,NA,TRBV27,TRBJ2-7,CASHKLAGRGEQYF,TGTGCCAGCCATAAACTAGCGGGGCGCGGCGAGCAGTACTTC
TRBD1,few,TRBV7-3,TRBJ1-1,CASSWGQGTEAFF,TGTGCCAGCAGCTGGGGACAGGGGACTGAAGCTTTCTTT
NA,NA,TRBV12-3/TRBV12-4,TRBJ1-3,CASSFGRIGNTIYF,TGTGCCAGCAGTTTCGGACGGATCGGAAACACCATATATTTT
NA,few,TRBV20-1,TRBJ2-2,CSARSGTRSTGELFF,TGCAGTGCTAGATCCGGGACTCGCTCCACCGGGGAGCTGTTTTTT
NA,few,TRBV12-3/TRBV12-4,TRBJ1-6,CASSPRVYNSPLHF,TGTGCCAGCAGCCCGAGGGTCTATAATTCACCCCTCCACTTT
NA,few,TRBV3-1,TRBJ2-1,CASNRLGEEQFF,TGTGCCAGCAATCGACTAGGGGAAGAGCAGTTCTTC
TRBD1,NA,TRBV9,TRBJ2-1,CASSVSAQVGTGADNEQFF,TGTGCCAGCAGCGTATCTGCACAAGTGGGGACAGGGGCTGACAATGAGCAGTTCTTC
NA,NA,TRBV28,TRBJ1-2,CASSFPLGNYGYTF,TGTGCCAGCAGCTTTCCGCTCGGCAACTATGGCTACACCTTC
TRBD1,NA,TRBV12-3/TRBV12-4,TRBJ2-6,CASCQDRAPSLGGANVLTF,TGTGCCAGCTGTCAAGACAGGGCCCCCAGCCTGGGTGGGGCCAACGTCCTGACTTTC
TRBD1,few,TRBV29-1,TRBJ2-5,CSVEDFGDDGTGGWETQYF,TGCAGCGTTGAAGATTTTGGAGACGATGGGACAGGGGGCTGGGAGACCCAGTACTTC
TRBD2,NA,TRBV4-1,TRBJ2-2,CASSQGLAGAVVELFF,TGCGCCAGCAGCCAAGGACTAGCGGGAGCGGTTGTGGAGCTGTTTTTT
NA,few,TRBV5-6,TRBJ2-7,CASSWEGYEQYF,TGTGCCAGCAGCTGGGAAGGCTACGAGCAGTACTTC
TRBD2,NA,TRBV13,TRBJ2-1,CASSPPGGAPYNEQFF,TGTGCCAGCAGCCCCCCCGGGGGGGCCCCCTACAATGAGCAGTTCTTC
TRBD1,many,TRBV29-1,TRBJ1-1,CSTKTGTFYTEAFF,TGCAGCACAAAGACAGGGACCTTTTACACTGAAGCTTTCTTT
NA,NA,TRBV9,TRBJ2-2,CASSVVGSDTGELFF,TGTGCCAGCAGCGTAGTTGGCTCTGACACCGGGGAGCTGTTTTTT
NA,few,TRBV12-3/TRBV12-4,TRBJ1-2,CASSPGRGGYTF,TGTGCCAGCAGCCCAGGCCGGGGGGGCTACACCTTC
NA,few,TRBV20-1,TRBJ2-3,CSATPTDSTDTQYF,TGCAGTGCTACCCCGACTGATAGCACAGATACGCAGTATTTT
NA,NA,TRBV5-1,TRBJ2-3,CACSLGGGSTDTQYF,TGCGCCTGCAGCTTAGGAGGGGGTAGCACAGATACGCAGTATTTT
NA,NA,TRBV4-3,TRBJ2-2,CASSQDTRISGELFF,TGCGCCAGCAGCCAGGATACAAGGATCTCCGGGGAGCTGTTTTTT
TRBD2,NA,TRBV28,TRBJ2-1,CASSRLLAGGREDEQFF,TGTGCCAGCAGCCGACTACTAGCGGGAGGGCGTGAGGATGAGCAGTTCTTC
NA,NA,TRBV5-1,TRBJ2-2,CASSWDGGGELFF,TGCGCCAGCAGCTGGGACGGCGGCGGGGAGCTGTTTTTT
NA,many,TRBV4-3,TRBJ1-6,CASSRQGGSPLHF,TGCGCCAGCAGCCGCCAAGGGGGTTCACCCCTCCACTTT